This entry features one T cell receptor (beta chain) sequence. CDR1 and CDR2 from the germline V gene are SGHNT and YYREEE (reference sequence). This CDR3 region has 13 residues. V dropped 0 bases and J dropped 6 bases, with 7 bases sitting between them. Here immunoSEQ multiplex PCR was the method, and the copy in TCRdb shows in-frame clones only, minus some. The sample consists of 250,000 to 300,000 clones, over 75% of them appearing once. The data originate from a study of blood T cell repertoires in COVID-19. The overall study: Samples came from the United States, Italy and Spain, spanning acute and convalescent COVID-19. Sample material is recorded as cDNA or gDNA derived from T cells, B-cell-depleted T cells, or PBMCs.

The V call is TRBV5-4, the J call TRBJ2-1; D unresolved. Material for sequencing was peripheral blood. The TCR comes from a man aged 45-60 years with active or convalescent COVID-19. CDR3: CASSLAGSNEQFF. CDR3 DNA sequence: TGTGCCAGCAGCTTGGCAGGTTCCAATGAGCAGTTCTTC. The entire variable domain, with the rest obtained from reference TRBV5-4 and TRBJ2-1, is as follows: ETGVTQSPTHLIKTRGQQVTLRCSSQSGHNTVSWYQQALGQGPQFIFQYYREEENGRGNFPPRFSGLQFPNYSSELNVNALELDDSALYLCASSLAGSNEQFFGPGTRLTVL.